These 30 T cell receptor beta chains share one sample of origin, sequenced in a study of blood T cell repertoires in COVID-19. Assay used: immunoSEQ multiplex PCR; TCRdb lists only in-frame clones, some missing. The data show fewer than 450,000 clones, with less than 95% seen just once and under 0.7% held by the top ten. The sequenced sample was PBMCs or T cells enriched from blood (not recorded which). The origin of the receptors is a man younger than 35 who had recovered from COVID-19.

V gene TRBV4-1 combines with J gene TRBJ2-3; 8 bases fit TRBD2. V trimming: 1 base; J trimming: 4 bases; junction bases outside the gene matches: 7. CDR1 is MGHRA, CDR2 YSYEKL, per germline. The CDR3 spans 16 residues. This CDR3 reads CASSQALLAGSDTQYF. The CDR3 DNA follows: TGCGCCAGCAGCCAAGCTCTCTTAGCGGGATCAGATACGCAGTATTTT.

The chain is built from TRBV11-2 and TRBJ1-1; 7 bases match TRBD1. Unmatched junction bases numbered 12, after V lost 2 bases and J lost 0 bases. CDR3 length: 18 amino acids. Per germline, CDR1 SGHAT and CDR2 FQNNGV. The CDR3 loop reads CASSLFWRQGILNTEAFF. CDR3 nucleotides: TGTGCCAGCAGCTTATTTTGGAGACAGGGAATTTTGAACACTGAAGCTTTCTTT.

Ten or more counts support this clone. The rearrangement links TRBV28 to TRBJ2-1; TRBD2 is a possible D gene (6 bases). Germline CDR1 and CDR2: MDHEN and SYDVKM. This CDR3 contains 15 residues. V was shortened by 11 bases and J by 0 bases, with 17 bases between the two germline ends. CDR3 amino acids: CASLGLRSSYNEQFF. DNA of the CDR3: TGTGCCTCTCTGGGACTCAGGAGCTCCTACAATGAGCAGTTCTTC.

V is TRBV4-1 and J is TRBJ2-1, with 8 bases aligning to TRBD2. Losses at the gene ends were 4 bases for V and 4 bases for J; bases not matched to a gene: 6. This CDR3 comprises 15 residues. CDR1 and CDR2 (germline): MGHRA, YSYEKL. CDR3 nucleotides: TGCGCCAGCAGCCTTGAGGAGCGGGGGTACAATGAGCAGTTCTTC. Its translation: CASSLEERGYNEQFF.

This clone was picked up a small number of times. The CDR3: CASSPRQGVNGYTF. DNA for the CDR3: TGTGCCAGCAGCCCACGACAGGGGGTAAATGGCTACACCTTC. The rearrangement joins TRBV7-8 to TRBJ1-2; 9 nucleotides align to TRBD1. Unmatched junction bases numbered 7, after V lost 5 bases and J lost 6 bases. From germline, CDR1 is SGHVS and CDR2 FQNEAQ. The CDR3 is made up of 14 amino acids. The whole variable domain, filled in from reference TRBV7-8 and TRBJ1-2, reads GAGVSQSPRYKVAKRGQDVALRCDPISGHVSLFWYQQALGQGPEFLTYFQNEAQLDKSGLPSDRFFAERPEGSVSTLKIQRTQQEDSAVYLCASSPRQGVNGYTFGSGTRLTVV.

The genes are TRBV5-1 and TRBJ2-7, with 9 positions matching TRBD2. After removal of 2 bases from V and 3 bases from J, the junction contained 3 bases not matched to a gene. Germline V gene lookup returns CDR1 SGHRS and CDR2 YFSETQ. The CDR3 runs to 14 residues. CDR3 region: CASSFPSGDYEQYF. The CDR3 DNA reads as TGCGCCAGCAGCTTCCCTAGCGGGGACTACGAGCAGTACTTC.

The chain links TRBV6-1 to TRBJ1-5; D is undetermined. Germline V gene data show CDR1 as MNHNS and CDR2 as SASEGT. CDR3 length: 13 amino acids. The ends were cut back, 2 bases at V and 5 bases at J, with 7 bases in the middle. The CDR3 region has the DNA TGTGCCAGCAGTGAACCGGGTCATCAGCCCCAGCATTTT. This gives the protein CASSEPGHQPQHF.

This clone was seen just once. The rearrangement links TRBV2 to TRBJ1-1; possibly TRBD1 for D (6 bases). CDR1 is SNHLY and CDR2 is FYNNEI in the germline V gene. Trimming shortened V by 7 bases and J by 4 bases, and 16 bases separated the two germline ends. The CDR3 extends over 14 amino acids. CDR3 sequence reads: CASIMTGAPTEAFF. For the CDR3, the DNA is TGTGCCAGCATTATGACAGGTGCCCCCACTGAAGCTTTCTTT.

With regard to this clone: Other DNA variants within this sample encode the same CDR3. The chain recombines TRBV10-3 with TRBJ1-5; D not certain. This CDR3 has 12 residues. The germline V gene encodes CDR1 ENHRY and CDR2 SYGVKD. V dropped 8 bases and J dropped 4 bases, with 9 bases sitting between them. CDR3 protein: CAIGTGNQPQHF. The CDR3 nucleotides are TGTGCCATCGGTACGGGTAATCAGCCCCAGCATTTT.

The chain has TRBV27 and TRBJ2-5, with 8 bases identical to TRBD2. V gave up 2 bases and J gave up 5 bases; unmatched junction bases: 13. CDR1 and CDR2 from the germline V gene are MNHEY and SMNVEV (reference sequence). CDR3 length: 17 amino acids. CDR3 sequence (DNA): TGTGCCAGCAGTTTAAAATTTAGGGGGACTAGGGGGGAGACCCAGTACTTC. Translating gives CASSLKFRGTRGETQYF.

The chain recombines TRBV4-1 with TRBJ2-7; TRBD2 is a possible D gene (5 bases). Deletions cut 1 base from V and 2 bases from J, with 12 bases between. The CDR3 spans 15 residues. Germline CDR1 MGHRA, CDR2 YSYEKL. CDR3: CASSQAYGETYEQYF. The CDR3 DNA follows: TGCGCCAGCAGCCAAGCGTACGGGGAAACCTACGAGCAGTACTTC.

This rearrangement joins TRBV18 to TRBJ2-6; TRBD1 aligns across 10 bases. The ends lost 0 bases at V and 4 bases at J; junction bases unmatched: 6. Germline lookup yields CDR1 KGHSH and CDR2 LQKENI. CDR3 length: 18 amino acids. CDR3 sequence: CASSPPRTGGTGANVLTF. DNA of the CDR3: TGTGCCAGCTCACCACCTCGGACAGGGGGTACAGGGGCCAACGTCCTGACTTTC.

The chain combines TRBV7-9 with TRBJ1-1; a possible D gene is TRBD1 (5 bases). The CDR3 length is 15 residues. The V and J ends lost 5 bases and 3 bases respectively, with 16 bases between them. The germline CDR1 and CDR2 sequences are SEHNR and FQNEAQ (reference sequence). As DNA, the CDR3 is TGTGCCAGCAGCCGGGGGTCGGGGAGGGACACTGAAGCTTTCTTT. Amino acid sequence: CASSRGSGRDTEAFF.

The chain carries TRBV28 and TRBJ1-2; 7 positions match TRBD1. CDR1 is MDHEN and CDR2 is SYDVKM in the germline V gene. The trim removed 6 bases at V and 4 bases at J, leaving 14 bases unmatched. The CDR3 has 16 amino acids. CDR3 region: CASRTPRDSSLYGYTF. DNA for the CDR3: TGTGCCAGCAGGACCCCCCGGGACAGCAGCCTCTATGGCTACACCTTC.

The chain combines TRBV6-5 with TRBJ2-2, with no clear D. This CDR3 region has 13 residues. V lost 6 bases and J lost 6, with 11 bases in between. In germline, CDR1 is MNHEY, CDR2 SVGAGI. CDR3 DNA sequence: TGTGCCAGCAGGCCTGGCCTCCCCGGGGAGCTGTTTTTT. Protein product: CASRPGLPGELFF.

The chain couples TRBV30 to TRBJ1-5; no clear D. The V end was cut by 5 bases, the J end by 10 bases, with 15 bases between. The CDR3 length is 12 residues. The germline gives CDR1 GTSNPN, CDR2 SVGIG (reference sequence). DNA for the CDR3: TGTGCCTGGGGACCGCCCGGGTATCCCCAGCATTTT. Its protein product is CAWGPPGYPQHF. The complete variable domain, with remaining parts taken from reference TRBV30 and TRBJ1-5, reads SQTIHQWPATLVQPVGSPLSLECTVEGTSNPNLYWYRQAAGRGLQLLFYSVGIGQISSEVPQNLSASRPQDRQFILSSKKLLLSDSGFYLCAWGPPGYPQHFGDGTRLSIL.

The V and J genes are TRBV11-3 and TRBJ2-2; perhaps TRBD2 as D (5 bases). V was cut by 1 base and J by 2 bases, with 11 bases left in between. Looked up from germline, CDR1 is SGHNT and CDR2 is YENEEA. This CDR3 contains 16 residues. Written as DNA, the CDR3 is TGTGCCAGCAGCTTAGTTTCGGGGAAAAACACCGGGGAGCTGTTTTTT. Translated, it gives CASSLVSGKNTGELFF.

This clone appeared a single time. The genes are TRBV14 and TRBJ1-5; D call uncertain. This CDR3 comprises 13 residues. The V end lost 2 bases, the J end lost 6 bases, and 8 bases lay between the germline ends. The germline V gene has CDR1 SGHDN and CDR2 FVKESK. CDR3 sequence: CASSQHFLQPQHF. CDR3 nucleotides: TGTGCCAGCAGCCAACACTTCCTTCAGCCCCAGCATTTT.

The genes are TRBV5-1 and TRBJ2-1; maybe TRBD2 (7 bases). This CDR3 contains 15 residues. V was clipped by 5 bases and J by 4 bases, with 16 bases between them. From germline, CDR1 is SGHRS and CDR2 YFSETQ. CDR3 in DNA: TGCGCCAGCAGTTCTGAGGGGGGGCAATACAATGAGCAGTTCTTC. It translates to CASSSEGGQYNEQFF.

V gene TRBV6-5 combines with J gene TRBJ2-5; a possible D gene is TRBD1 (7 bases). This CDR3 region has 13 residues. In germline, CDR1 is MNHEY, CDR2 SVGAGI. The V end was cut by 4 bases, the J end by 5 bases, with 11 bases between. The CDR3 spells CASSLQGRETQYF. CDR3 sequence (DNA): TGTGCCAGCAGTTTACAGGGGAGGGAGACCCAGTACTTC.

This rearrangement joins TRBV6-5 to TRBJ2-5; 8 bases agree with TRBD2. The CDR3 extends over 15 amino acids. The junction had 7 bases not matched to a gene; V was cut back by 6 bases and J by 1 base. The germline V gene encodes CDR1 MNHEY and CDR2 SVGAGI. The chain's CDR3 is CASSPGGDLQETQYF. CDR3 DNA sequence: TGTGCCAGCAGCCCCGGGGGGGACCTCCAAGAGACCCAGTACTTC.

The chain carries TRBV4-1 and TRBJ1-3, with TRBD1 identical over 8 bases. Germline-derived CDR1 and CDR2 are MGHRA and YSYEKL. The J segment lost 2 bases and the V segment lost 4 bases, leaving 7 bases of the junction unmatched. The length of the CDR3 is 16 residues. CDR3 DNA sequence: TGCGCCAGCAGCCCTAACACAGGGGGACCTGGAAACACCATATATTTT. Its protein product is CASSPNTGGPGNTIYF.

This chain uses TRBV7-2 with TRBJ2-7; 7 positions match TRBD1. This CDR3 region has 15 residues. Germline V gives CDR1 SGHTA, CDR2 FQGNSA. The junction had 6 bases not matched to a gene; V was cut back by 2 bases and J by 2 bases. CDR3 sequence (DNA): TGTGCCAGCAGCTTAAGGGACAGCGATCCCTACGAGCAGTACTTC. Its translation: CASSLRDSDPYEQYF.

The gene calls are TRBV27 and TRBJ1-5; the match to TRBD1 covers 8 bases. The J segment lost 3 bases and the V segment lost 5 bases, leaving 9 bases of the junction unmatched. Per germline, CDR1 MNHEY and CDR2 SMNVEV (reference sequence). The CDR3 runs to 16 residues. In DNA, the CDR3 is TGTGCCAGCAGTCGGACAGGGCCGGGTTACAATCAGCCCCAGCATTTT. Protein sequence: CASSRTGPGYNQPQHF.

This chain links TRBV5-1 with TRBJ1-3; D is unclear. V was shortened by 6 bases and J by 4 bases, with 17 bases between the two germline ends. Germline V lookup: CDR1 SGHRS, CDR2 YFSETQ. CDR3 length: 15 amino acids. The CDR3 reads CASNPGNGLGNTIYF. CDR3 coding DNA: TGCGCCAGCAACCCCGGGAATGGGCTAGGAAACACCATATATTTT.

The V gene is TRBV2, the J gene TRBJ1-1; TRBD1 matches 7 bases. With V trimmed by 6 bases and J by 3 bases, 4 bases remained unmatched. CDR1 and CDR2 from the germline V gene are SNHLY and FYNNEI. The length of the CDR3 is 13 residues. The CDR3 loop is CASSKDRDTEAFF. CDR3 DNA: TGTGCCAGCAGCAAAGACAGGGACACTGAAGCTTTCTTT.

V usage is TRBV10-1 and J usage is TRBJ2-6, with TRBD2 as a possible D gene (5 bases). This CDR3 spans 15 amino acids. Trimming took off 3 bases at V and 3 bases at J, with 9 bases between the two ends. The germline gives CDR1 WNHNN, CDR2 SYGVQD (reference sequence). DNA of the CDR3: TGCGCCAGCAGTGATAGCGCGGTTGGGGCCAACGTCCTGACTTTC. It is translated as CASSDSAVGANVLTF.

The chain uses TRBV15 and TRBJ2-5, with D maybe TRBD2 (7 bases). V was clipped by 8 bases and J by 2 bases, with 15 bases between them. The CDR3 length is 14 residues. From germline, CDR1 is LNHNV and CDR2 YYDKDF (reference sequence). The CDR3 nucleotides are TGTGCCACCTGTCTGGGGGGGCAGCAAGAGACCCAGTACTTC. Translation: CATCLGGQQETQYF.

This clone was seen once. The chain uses TRBV18 and TRBJ2-5, with a possible D match to TRBD1 (5 bases). Deletions cut 2 bases from V and 5 bases from J, with 9 bases between. The germline V gene has CDR1 KGHSH and CDR2 LQKENI. CDR3 length: 13 residues. The CDR3, as DNA: TGTGCCAGCTCACCAAGGGGCAGGGAGACCCAGTACTTC. Amino acid sequence: CASSPRGRETQYF.

The chain couples TRBV7-9 to TRBJ1-6; 7 nucleotides agree with TRBD1. CDR1 is SEHNR and CDR2 is FQNEAQ in the germline V gene (reference sequence). Trimming took 5 bases from V and 9 from J; bases not matched to a gene: 10. The CDR3 is 15 amino acids. The CDR3 DNA reads TGTGCCAGCAGCATTAACCGGGACAGACTTTCACCCCTCCACTTT. This gives the protein CASSINRDRLSPLHF.